These T cell receptor beta chains were read from a single sample in a study of shared clonotypes between healthy human individuals. Using immunoSEQ multiplex PCR, the repertoire was profiled, and TCRdb retains in-frame clones only, with some absent. Of around 990,000 clones listed, around three quarters were seen once; the top ten hold approximately 0.95%. The sequenced sample was memory CD4+ T cells from PBMCs. The receptor source for this set is a man younger than 35 in good health. Some clones in this sample may be carry-over from other donors' samples. Both conserved end residues are part of each CDR3. The D gene is left open where the match is weak. Not every row has a clone size; where given, it reads once, few, many or a size class.

>-|-|TRBV7-3|TRBJ2-3
CASSTNLLSRGTDTQYF
TGTGCCAGCAGCACTAATCTTCTGAGCAGGGGCACAGATACGCAGTATTTT
>-|-|TRBV21-1|TRBJ2-5
CASSKEGRTVNTQYF
TGTGCCAGCAGCAAAGAAGGCAGGACAGTGAATACCCAGTACTTC
>-|many|TRBV13|TRBJ1-2
CASSSIDSNYGYTF
TGTGCCAGCAGCTCGATCGACAGTAACTATGGCTACACCTTC
>-|once|TRBV5-6|TRBJ2-6
CASSLGLSGANVLTF
TGTGCCAGCAGTTTGGGCCTATCTGGGGCCAACGTCCTGACTTTC
>TRBD1|-|TRBV7-2|TRBJ2-3
CASSFAGTGSADTQYF
TGTGCCAGCAGCTTTGCCGGGACAGGGAGCGCAGATACGCAGTATTTT
>-|-|TRBV7-9|TRBJ2-2
CASSLGLPGTTGELFF
TGTGCCAGCAGCTTAGGGCTGCCTGGGACCACCGGGGAGCTGTTTTTT
>-|few|TRBV28|TRBJ1-2
CASSFRDFGYTF
TGTGCCAGCAGTTTCCGGGATTTTGGCTACACCTTC
>TRBD1|-|TRBV28|TRBJ2-7
CASSSYRDRGNEQYF
TGTGCCAGCAGTTCATACCGGGACAGGGGAAACGAGCAGTACTTC
>-|-|TRBV4-1|TRBJ2-7
CASSQVGRVSYEQYF
TGCGCCAGCAGCCAAGTAGGCCGAGTCTCCTACGAGCAGTACTTC
>-|-|TRBV18|TRBJ2-5
CASSPVHKETQYF
TGTGCCAGCTCACCGGTACACAAAGAGACCCAGTACTTC
>-|-|TRBV30|TRBJ2-3
CAWMRTDSTDTQYF
TGTGCCTGGATGAGGACGGATAGCACAGATACGCAGTATTTT
>-|-|TRBV5-5|TRBJ2-2
CASSLLVNTGELFF
TGTGCCAGCAGCTTGCTAGTAAACACCGGGGAGCTGTTTTTT
>-|-|TRBV5-1|TRBJ1-3
CASSRDGSSGNTIYF
TGCGCCAGCAGCCGCGACGGGAGCTCTGGAAACACCATATATTTT